Sequencing of this T cell receptor (beta chain) was carried out in a study of neurological immune-mediated disorders. Study-level findings and limits: Private repertoires in all groups were suggested by the finding that expanded clones across subjects shared no CDR3 amino acid sequences. In HTLV-1-associated myelopathy, TCR clonal expansion was greatest, whereas multiple sclerosis had the least, falling below healthy controls.

CDR1 and CDR2 from the germline V gene are SGHDT and YYEEEE. V lost 1 base and J 7 bases, leaving 15 bases between the germline ends. CDR3 length equals 15 residues. The unsorted libraries were prepared from 2 million PBMCs (stored at -80 C). The cDNA was generated through 5'RACE incorporating 10-nucleotide random UMIs. TCRdb fed the 5' RACE reads into MiXCR, producing one record per CDR3 protein. The sample comprises approximately 23,000 distinct CDR3 sequences, roughly a tenth of which are singletons, and less than 25% rests with the top ten. This clonotype was detected ten times or more. As yet, its antigen is unknown.

The TCR originated in a woman aged 60 to 75 with HTLV-1-associated myelopathy (HAM/TSP). This chain connects TRBV5-6 to TRBJ1-5; no reliable D call. The sequenced sample was PBMCs. CDR3 in DNA: TGTGCCAGCAGCTTGTTCCCGGGTCAGGACCAGCCCCAGCATTTT. Amino acids: CASSLFPGQDQPQHF.